This TCR beta chain stems from a study of T cell repertoires in cytomegalovirus infection. Study background: The study used recently identified HLA-C-restricted and well-studied HLA-B-restricted CMV epitopes. In public TCR beta signatures, there were indications of both CMV infection and matching HLA type.

TCRdb re-derived calls from the reads in MiXCR, one entry per CDR3 protein. The table shows around 430,000 distinct CDR3 sequences, with under 45% occurring only once. Study observations and caveats: The ex vivo response was dominated by HLA-C-restricted CMV-specific TCR beta clonotypes.

To note about this clonotype: Its antigen is not identified.

The sequenced sample was cultured PBMCs, obtained from culture after CMV antigen stimulation. The sequence was obtained from a human donor in good health (CMV status not recorded). Some clones in this sample may be carry-over from other donors' samples.

DNA of the CDR3: TGTGCCAGCAGTGTTACAGGGGGAACTGGGGCCAACGTCCTGACTTTC. Encoded protein: CASSVTGGTGANVLTF. The V call is TRBV25-1, the J call TRBJ2-6; 8 bases align to TRBD1. The V and J ends lost 4 bases and 2 bases, in that order; junction bases with no gene match: 4. CDR3 length: 16 residues. The germline CDR1 and CDR2 sequences are MGHDK and SYGVNS. The full variable domain, rest sourced from reference TRBV25-1 and TRBJ2-6, is EADIYQTPRYLVIGTGKKITLECSQTMGHDKMYWYQQDPGMELHLIHYSYGVNSTEKGDLSSESTVSRIRTEHFPLTLESARPSHTSQYLCASSVTGGTGANVLTFGAGSRLTVL.